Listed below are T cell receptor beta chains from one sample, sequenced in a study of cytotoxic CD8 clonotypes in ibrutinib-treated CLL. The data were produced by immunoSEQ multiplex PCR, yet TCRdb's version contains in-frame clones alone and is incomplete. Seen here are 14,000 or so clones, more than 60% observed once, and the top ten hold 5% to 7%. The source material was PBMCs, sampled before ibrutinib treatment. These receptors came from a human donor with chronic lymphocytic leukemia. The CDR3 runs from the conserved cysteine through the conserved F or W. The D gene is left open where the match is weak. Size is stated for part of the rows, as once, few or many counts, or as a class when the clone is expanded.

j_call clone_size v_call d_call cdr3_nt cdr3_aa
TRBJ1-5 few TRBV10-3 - TGTGCCATCAGTGAGTCGATCGCTCAGCCCCAGCATTTT CAISESIAQPQHF
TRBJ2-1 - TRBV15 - TGTGCCACCAGCATCGACGCGGGTGAGCAGTTCTTC CATSIDAGEQFF
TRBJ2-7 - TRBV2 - TGTGCCAGTGAGGGGGTGGCCGAGCAGTACTTC CASEGVAEQYF
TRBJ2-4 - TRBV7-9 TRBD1 TGTGCCAGCAGCTTAGCGCCGGGACAGGGGGTGAACATTCAGTACTTC CASSLAPGQGVNIQYF
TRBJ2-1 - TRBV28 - TGTGCCAGCAGTTTTTGGGTCGATGAGCAGTTCTTC CASSFWVDEQFF
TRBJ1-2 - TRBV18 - TGTGCCAGCTCACCGGGTAGGGCTGGCTACACCTTC CASSPGRAGYTF
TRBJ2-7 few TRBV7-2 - TGTGCCAGCAGCCAGGCTTTGGGCACTTACGAGCAGTACTTC CASSQALGTYEQYF
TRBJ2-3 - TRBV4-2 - TGTGCCAGCAGCCGCGCAGGGGAGGGTACGCAGTATTTT CASSRAGEGTQYF
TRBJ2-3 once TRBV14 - TGTGCCAGCAGCCGAGGACTTCTCGGGGGCACAGATACGCAGTATTTT CASSRGLLGGTDTQYF
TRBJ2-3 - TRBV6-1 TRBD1 TGTGCCAGCAGTGGACAGGGAATGTTCACAGATACGCAGTATTTT CASSGQGMFTDTQYF
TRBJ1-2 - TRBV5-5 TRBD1 TGTGCCAGCAGATCTACAGGGGCGACTCCCTACACCTTC CASRSTGATPYTF
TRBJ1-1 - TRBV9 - TGTGCCAGCAGCGTCGCTCCTCGGACGGACATGAACACTGAAGCTTTCTTT CASSVAPRTDMNTEAFF
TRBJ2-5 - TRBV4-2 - TGTGCCAGCAGCCAAGTGGGCAGCCCAGAGACCCAGTACTTC CASSQVGSPETQYF
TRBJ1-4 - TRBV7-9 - TGTGCCAGCAGCTTAGGCCCGCGCGGTAATGAAAAACTGTTTTTT CASSLGPRGNEKLFF
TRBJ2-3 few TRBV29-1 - TGCAGCGTTGTTCGGGCGAGTACGCAGTATTTT CSVVRASTQYF
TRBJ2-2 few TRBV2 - TGTGCCAGCAGCCCCCTCGTGGGCACCGGGGAGCTGTTTTTT CASSPLVGTGELFF
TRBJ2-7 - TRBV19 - TGTGCCAGCCGGCCCCCGGGACCCCGGGACGAGCAGTACTTC CASRPPGPRDEQYF
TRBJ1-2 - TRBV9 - TGTGCCAGCAGCGTAGAACCCGGGGCTGGCTACACCTTC CASSVEPGAGYTF
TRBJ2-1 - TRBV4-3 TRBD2 TGCGCCAGCAGCCCGGGACTAGCGTACAATGAGCAGTTCTTC CASSPGLAYNEQFF
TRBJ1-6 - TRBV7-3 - TGTGCCAGCAGCCCCCCCTATTCACCCCTCCACTTT CASSPPYSPLHF
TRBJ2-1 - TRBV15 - TGTGCCACCAGCAGAGATGGGACACGGGGTTTGGTGCAGTTCTTC CATSRDGTRGLVQFF
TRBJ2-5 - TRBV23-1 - TGCGCCAGCACCGCGGGACAGCTACCACAAGAGACCCAGTACTTC CASTAGQLPQETQYF
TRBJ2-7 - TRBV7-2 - TGTGCCAGCACCGATCACTACGAGCAGTACTTC CASTDHYEQYF
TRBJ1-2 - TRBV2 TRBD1 TGTGCCAGCAGTGACGTCAGGGGGAGTTCTGGCTACACCTTC CASSDVRGSSGYTF
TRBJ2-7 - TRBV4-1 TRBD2 TGCGCCAGCAGCCAGACCGGGGGGGCCGGCTACGAGCAGTACTTC CASSQTGGAGYEQYF
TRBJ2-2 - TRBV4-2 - TGTGCCAGCAGCCAAGTGGAGGGACGGGTCGGGGAGCTGTTTTTT CASSQVEGRVGELFF
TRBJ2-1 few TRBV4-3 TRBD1 TGCGCCAGCAGCCACCCGGGACAGTACAATGAGCAGTTCTTC CASSHPGQYNEQFF
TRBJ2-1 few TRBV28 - TGTGCCAGCAGCGCGGGGAGGGGGCCCAATGAGCAGTTCTTC CASSAGRGPNEQFF
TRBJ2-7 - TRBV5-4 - TGTGCCAGCAGCCGGGGGAAGACCTACGAGCAGTACTTC CASSRGKTYEQYF
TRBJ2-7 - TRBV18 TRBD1 TGTGCCAGCTCACCCCCGCAACAGGGGAGCTACGAGCAGTACTTC CASSPPQQGSYEQYF
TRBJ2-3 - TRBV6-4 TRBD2 TGTGCCAGCAGTGACTCGGCCCGGGGGGGCACAGATACGCAGTATTTT CASSDSARGGTDTQYF
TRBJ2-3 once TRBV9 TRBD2 TGTGCCAGCAGCGCCATACTAGCGGGAGTGGAGCCAGATACGCAGTATTTT CASSAILAGVEPDTQYF
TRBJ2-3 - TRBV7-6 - TGTGCCACCGCGGGACACAACACAGATACGCAGTATTTT CATAGHNTDTQYF
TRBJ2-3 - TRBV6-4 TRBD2 TGTGCCAGCAGTGACTCGCGGGGGGGGACAGATACGCAGTATTTT CASSDSRGGTDTQYF